The rows below give T cell receptor beta chains drawn from one sample of a study of shared clonotypes between healthy human individuals. Sequencing was performed with immunoSEQ multiplex PCR; in TCRdb, only in-frame clones are kept and a portion is missing. The top ten clones hold 1.8% of a sample with about 670,000 clones, approximately 75% of them seen once. The sequencing input was memory CD4+ T cells sorted from blood. These receptors were obtained from a woman aged 25 to 39 in good health. Both conserved end residues are trimmed from each CDR3.

TRBJ2-7 TRBV7-2 ASSFGTGGSYEQY
TRBJ2-7 TRBV5-8 ASSPFASESYEQY
TRBJ2-2 TRBV28 ANSGSFGGELF
TRBJ2-1 TRBV5-1 ASSLVSVRVNEQF
TRBJ2-7 TRBV14 ASSHSWSSYEQY
TRBJ2-7 TRBV21-1 ASSKFTGQNRYEQY
TRBJ2-7 TRBV29-1 SVGGGNSYEQY
TRBJ2-1 TRBV11-2 ASRSGTGYYNEQF
TRBJ2-3 TRBV6-5 ASSRGQQYTDTQY
TRBJ2-7 TRBV18 ASSTGPAYEQY
TRBJ1-2 TRBV2 ASSGTGRYGYT
TRBJ2-7 TRBV5-4 ATSLGSGRSEQY
TRBJ2-7 TRBV7-2 ASSAGPLTEQY
TRBJ2-7 TRBV28 ASSVLRGTSTQQY
TRBJ1-1 TRBV15 ATSRGFKEDTEAF
TRBJ1-1 TRBV28 ASSSQQGGGTEAF
TRBJ2-5 TRBV11-2 ASSLDWNKETQY
TRBJ1-1 TRBV11-2 ASSLAGNTEAF
TRBJ2-1 TRBV27 ASSSRLAVTTENEQF
TRBJ2-5 TRBV5-4 ASSSLGTSGKETQY
TRBJ2-6 TRBV21-1 ASSKAGANVLT
TRBJ2-7 TRBV7-9 ASSFQVGYEQY
TRBJ1-5 TRBV27 ASSLLGTGHQPQH
TRBJ1-5 TRBV10-3 AISETDRVGAPQH
TRBJ1-5 TRBV30 AWSFGGGNQPQH
TRBJ2-5 TRBV7-9 ASSFWDQQETQY
TRBJ2-3 TRBV14 ASREVSTDTQY
TRBJ1-1 TRBV11-2 ASRGKGTEAF
TRBJ2-3 TRBV9 ASSVLAGGTDTQY
TRBJ2-3 TRBV5-1 ASSLATGTSGRNTQY
TRBJ1-5 TRBV7-8 ASSLSPGGGGGNQPQH
TRBJ1-5 TRBV5-1 ASSLTGYSNQPQH
TRBJ2-7 TRBV25-1 ASRGTSGEYEQY
TRBJ1-2 TRBV7-2 ASSSPGIFNYGYT
TRBJ1-3 TRBV5-4 ASSLSLGSGNTIY
TRBJ2-7 TRBV5-1 ASRFGEDSYEQY
TRBJ2-3 TRBV29-1 SATPGTGLVDTQY
TRBJ2-7 TRBV5-1 ASSRGGGRAYEQY
TRBJ2-3 TRBV7-2 ASSLRSPGVVTDTQY
TRBJ1-2 TRBV7-2 ASSFPDRDYGYT
TRBJ2-5 TRBV5-4 ASSPTARGGAETQY
TRBJ2-1 TRBV19 ASTHLAGGINEQF
TRBJ2-1 TRBV6-5 ASRLAGVYNEQF
TRBJ1-5 TRBV10-1 ASRIPGNYSNQPQH
TRBJ2-2 TRBV7-2 ASSLGSGRHTGELF
TRBJ2-1 TRBV5-6 ASSFGAGLAGDQAQF
TRBJ2-5 TRBV14 ASSQDRTGEETQY
TRBJ2-2 TRBV25-1 ASSLHFTGELF
TRBJ1-5 TRBV28 ASSPRSTQNQPQH
TRBJ1-5 TRBV6-6 ASRPGDQPQH